This T cell receptor beta chain was observed in a study of CD8 T cells in ankylosing spondylitis. Quantitative 5'-RACE with molecular barcodes was used to make the TCR beta libraries. TCRdb called the 5' RACE reads again in MiXCR, with one record for every CDR3 protein. This sample has a few hundred thousand distinct CDR3 sequences, with 6.5% to 10% found just once. The V end was cut by 4 bases, the J end by 8 bases, with 17 bases between. The CDR3 runs to 14 residues. CDR1 and CDR2 from the germline V gene are LGHNA and YNFKEQ. As concerns this clonotype: Its antigen is undetermined.

Study-wide results and caveats: Reportedly, disease-linked clones are significantly enriched in ankylosing spondylitis patients' matched synovial fluid. Disease-linked clones were CD8+ and relatively rare in peripheral blood. Previous work reported some of these motif variants in the synovial fluid and blood of reactive arthritis. Characteristic, it appeared, of ankylosing spondylitis blood was a TCR beta motif of eight highly homologous variants.

The rearrangement links TRBV4-2 to TRBJ1-1, with a tentative D call TRBD1 (5 bases). This clonotype was sampled from a male donor with ankylosing spondylitis. Sequencing was done on a sample of blood, either unsorted or a sorted T cell fraction (not recorded which). CDR3 DNA sequence: TGTGCCAGCAGCCGGGACGGGGGTGAGGCAGAAGCTTTCTTT. Translating gives CASSRDGGEAEAFF.